This TCR beta chain emerged from a study of CD8 T cells in Susac syndrome. Turning to the study itself: Within the sequenced group of Susac syndrome patients, five or six showed active disease and about eight were in remission.

Purification of the CD8+ and CD4+ T cells relied on negative isolation, and TEMRA cells underwent FACS enrichment. Trimming cost V 10 bases and J 4 bases, with 11 bases left between them. Germline CDR1 ENHRY, CDR2 SYGVKD. This CDR3 has 12 residues. About 0.5 to 1 ug RNA was reverse transcribed with random hexamers. TCRdb independently ran MiXCR on the immunoSEQ multiplex PCR reads; one entry per CDR3 protein. The repertoire consists of tens of thousands of distinct CDR3 sequences, with approximately 96% occurring once and the leading ten covering 0.5% to 0.8%. Sequencing was performed on CD8+ T cells from PBMCs. The chain is built from TRBV10-3 and TRBJ2-1; D is perhaps TRBD1 (5 bases). This clonotype was obtained from a human donor with Susac syndrome. The CDR3 region has the DNA TGTGCCACCAGGGCAGCGTACAATGAGCAGTTCTTC. Its protein is CATRAAYNEQFF.